This T cell receptor (beta chain) was documented in a study of radiotherapy plus CTLA-4 blockade in lung cancer. The wider study: Among patients, more than 15% showed objective responses, and about 30% had disease control. Whole-study findings and limits: Expansion of tumor-derived TCR clones was observed in blood after radiotherapy plus ipilimumab. Alongside interferon-beta, early blood T cell clone dynamics were reportedly the best predictor of response.

The germline CDR1 and CDR2 sequences are SGHDN and FVKESK. The CDR3 is made up of 16 amino acids. With 0 bases clipped from V and 0 bases from J, the junction kept 4 bases outside the gene matches. Ipilimumab CTLA-4 blockade and focal radiation were given to patients with chemo-refractory metastatic non-small-cell lung cancer. Comments on this clone: Its cognate antigen is unknown.

TCRdb's table, derived via immunoSEQ multiplex PCR, lists solely in-frame clones and lacks some. This sample has approximately 82,000 clones, with roughly four fifths found just once. Material: peripheral blood, obtained from a patient treated with radiotherapy plus ipilimumab. This TCR derives from a human donor with non-small cell lung cancer that progressed on radiotherapy plus ipilimumab. The chain recombines TRBV14 with TRBJ1-2; TRBD1 aligns across 7 bases. This CDR3 reads CASSQETGAPNYGYTF. The CDR3 coding sequence is TGTGCCAGCAGCCAAGAAACAGGGGCCCCTAACTATGGCTACACCTTC.